The 14 T cell receptor beta chains below all came from one sample that was sequenced in a study of blood T cell repertoires in COVID-19. Generated by immunoSEQ multiplex PCR, the TCRdb table keeps only in-frame clones and is missing some. The sample contains roughly 23,000 clones, roughly 91% of which appear only once. Sequenced input: peripheral blood. The receptors originated from a man between 65 and 80 years old with COVID-19, enrolled during active disease.

This rearrangement joins TRBV19 to TRBJ2-1; TRBD2 matches 13 bases. V dropped 6 bases and J dropped 9; count of bases not matched to a gene: 5. CDR3 length: 14 residues. Germline V CDR1 and CDR2: LNHDA, SQIVND (reference sequence). CDR3 sequence (DNA): TGTGCCAGTAGCGGGACTAGCGGGATCAGTGAGCAGTTCTTC. It codes for CASSGTSGISEQFF.

The chain joins TRBV11-2 to TRBJ2-1; possible D gene TRBD2, 6 bases. This CDR3 is built from 17 residues. Per the germline V gene, CDR1 is SGHAT and CDR2 is FQNNGV. V was cut by 2 bases and J by 0 bases, with 14 bases left in between. CDR3 protein: CASSLRGTYSSYNEQFF. For the CDR3, the DNA is TGTGCCAGCAGCTTACGAGGGACTTACAGCTCCTACAATGAGCAGTTCTTC.

V is TRBV9 and J is TRBJ2-1; D gene ambiguous. V lost 3 bases to trimming and J lost 2 bases, with 6 bases between them. The CDR3 spans 13 residues. Germline CDR1 SGDLS, CDR2 YYNGEE. This CDR3 reads CASSGEAYNEQFF. In nucleotides, the CDR3 is TGTGCCAGCAGCGGTGAGGCCTACAATGAGCAGTTCTTC.

The rearrangement uses TRBV27 and TRBJ2-7, with TRBD1 matching 7 bases. Trimming at V came to 4 bases and at J to 2 bases, leaving 5 bases not matched to a gene. The CDR3 is 14 amino acids. CDR1 and CDR2 from the germline V gene are MNHEY and SMNVEV (reference sequence). CDR3 in DNA: TGTGCCAGCAGTTACGGGACAGAAACCTACGAGCAGTACTTC. It encodes CASSYGTETYEQYF.

This rearrangement joins TRBV19 to TRBJ1-1, with D maybe TRBD1 (6 bases). Per germline, CDR1 LNHDA and CDR2 SQIVND (reference sequence). V was pared by 5 bases and J by 6 bases, with 16 bases between. The CDR3 runs to 14 residues. The CDR3 loop is CASSSQGVYAEAFF. CDR3 bases: TGTGCCAGTAGTTCACAGGGAGTTTACGCTGAAGCTTTCTTT.

This sequence joins TRBV19 and TRBJ1-2, with 8 bases lining up with TRBD1. Germline V gene sequence: CDR1 LNHDA, CDR2 SQIVND (reference sequence). Trimming at V came to 1 base and at J to 4 bases, leaving 8 bases not matched to a gene. There are 16 residues in the CDR3. The CDR3: CASSIAAGGRFYGYTF. The CDR3, as DNA: TGTGCCAGTAGTATAGCGGCAGGGGGCCGTTTCTATGGCTACACCTTC.

The CDR3 nucleotides read TGCGCCAGCAGCCAAGATAGAGGGCTTTACTATGGCTACACCTTC. This gives the protein CASSQDRGLYYGYTF. The chain couples TRBV4-1 to TRBJ1-2, with D unresolved. V was trimmed by 0 bases and J by 3 bases, leaving 11 bases between them. This CDR3 contains 15 residues. Looked up from germline, CDR1 is MGHRA and CDR2 is YSYEKL.

This chain joins TRBV9 and TRBJ2-7, with 9 positions matching TRBD2. The V segment lost 0 bases and the J segment 6 bases; nucleotides outside the gene matches: 4. CDR1 is SGDLS and CDR2 is YYNGEE in the germline V gene. The CDR3 consists of 14 residues. CDR3 sequence reads: CASSVDGGRVEQYF. In DNA form, the CDR3 reads TGTGCCAGCAGCGTAGATGGCGGGAGGGTCGAGCAGTACTTC.

The V and J genes are TRBV30 and TRBJ1-3, with D maybe TRBD1 (6 bases). This CDR3 has 15 residues. Germline V gene data show CDR1 as GTSNPN and CDR2 as SVGIG (reference sequence). V lost 2 bases and J lost 4, with 15 bases in between. This CDR3 is CAWSPSGRGGNTIYF. CDR3 nucleotide sequence: TGTGCCTGGAGTCCCTCAGGGAGGGGGGGAAACACCATATATTTT.

J is TRBJ1-2 and V is TRBV30, with D maybe TRBD1 (5 bases). From germline, CDR1 is GTSNPN and CDR2 SVGIG (reference sequence). V lost 5 bases to trimming and J lost 3 bases, with 13 bases between them. This CDR3 region has 13 residues. In DNA, the CDR3 is TGTGCCTGGTCTGGGGGGGTGGACTATGGCTACACCTTC. It encodes CAWSGGVDYGYTF.

The chain has TRBV5-1 and TRBJ2-7; 8 bases are a match to TRBD1. Germline V lookup: CDR1 SGHRS, CDR2 YFSETQ. This CDR3 contains 15 residues. With 0 bases clipped from V and 0 bases from J, the junction kept 2 bases outside the gene matches. CDR3 nucleotides: TGCGCCAGCAGCTTGGCGGGGACAGGCTCCTACGAGCAGTACTTC. It specifies CASSLAGTGSYEQYF.

This sequence joins TRBV6-6 and TRBJ2-7, with 10 bases lining up with TRBD1. The CDR3 loop spans 15 amino acids. With 10 bases clipped from V and 3 bases from J, the junction kept 12 bases outside the gene matches. The germline gives CDR1 MNHNY, CDR2 SVGAGI (reference sequence). The CDR3 region is CATLGLRDRGYEQYF. For the CDR3, the DNA is TGTGCCACTCTGGGTCTTCGGGACAGGGGCTACGAGCAGTACTTC.

The chain couples TRBV6-1 to TRBJ2-7; D gene uncertain. Germline V lookup: CDR1 MNHNS, CDR2 SASEGT. The CDR3 is made up of 12 amino acids. The V end lost 3 bases, the J end lost 1 base, and 4 bases lay between the germline ends. The DNA of the CDR3 is TGTGCCAGCAGTGATCGGTCCTACGAGCAGTACTTC. This encodes CASSDRSYEQYF.

This clone was counted once. The chain couples TRBV14 to TRBJ2-1, with TRBD2 matching 8 bases. CDR3 length: 18 residues. V gave up 2 bases and J gave up 7 bases; unmatched junction bases: 16. Germline CDR1 is SGHDN and CDR2 is FVKESK. In DNA, the CDR3 is TGTGCCAGCAGCCAATGGCGGGGGGAGGGGCGCCCCGTGAATGAGCAGTTCTTC. Amino acid sequence: CASSQWRGEGRPVNEQFF.